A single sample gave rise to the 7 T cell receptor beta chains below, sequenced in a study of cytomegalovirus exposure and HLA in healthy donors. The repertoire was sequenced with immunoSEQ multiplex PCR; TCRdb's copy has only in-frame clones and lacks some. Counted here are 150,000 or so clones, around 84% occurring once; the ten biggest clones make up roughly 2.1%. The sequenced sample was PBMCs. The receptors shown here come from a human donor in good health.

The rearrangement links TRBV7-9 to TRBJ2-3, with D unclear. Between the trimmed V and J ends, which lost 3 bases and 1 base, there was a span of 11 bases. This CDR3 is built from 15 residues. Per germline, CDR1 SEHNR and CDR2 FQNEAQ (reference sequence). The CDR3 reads CASSFIVQGTDTQYF. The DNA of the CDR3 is TGTGCCAGCAGCTTTATCGTCCAGGGCACAGATACGCAGTATTTT.

CDR3 residues: CASSLDRASSPLHF. The CDR3 DNA follows: TGTGCCAGCAGCTTGGACAGGGCGTCTTCACCCCTCCACTTT. This chain joins TRBV6-5 and TRBJ1-6; 8 nucleotides align to TRBD1. CDR1 is MNHEY and CDR2 is SVGAGI in the germline V gene. Germline trimming cut 6 bases from V and 9 bases from J; bases unmatched to any gene: 7. The CDR3 is 14 residues long.

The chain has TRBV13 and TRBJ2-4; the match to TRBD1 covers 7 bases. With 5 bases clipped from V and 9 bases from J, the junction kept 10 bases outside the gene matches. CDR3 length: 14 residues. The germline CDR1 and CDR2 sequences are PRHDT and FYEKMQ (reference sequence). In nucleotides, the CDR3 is TGTGCCAGCAGCCCCCGGACAGGAAAACCCATTCAGTACTTC. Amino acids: CASSPRTGKPIQYF.

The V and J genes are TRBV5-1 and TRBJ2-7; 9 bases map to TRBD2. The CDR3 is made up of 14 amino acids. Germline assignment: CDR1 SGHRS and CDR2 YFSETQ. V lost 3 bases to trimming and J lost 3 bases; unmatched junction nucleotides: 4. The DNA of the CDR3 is TGCGCCAGCAGCTCAGCGGGAGGTAACTACGAGCAGTACTTC. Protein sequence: CASSSAGGNYEQYF.

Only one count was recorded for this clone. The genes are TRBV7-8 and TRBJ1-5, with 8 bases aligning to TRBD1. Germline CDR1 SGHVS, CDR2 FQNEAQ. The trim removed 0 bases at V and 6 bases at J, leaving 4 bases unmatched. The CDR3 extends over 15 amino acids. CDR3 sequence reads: CASSLADRDGQPQHF. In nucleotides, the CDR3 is TGTGCCAGCAGCTTAGCGGACAGGGACGGTCAGCCCCAGCATTTT.

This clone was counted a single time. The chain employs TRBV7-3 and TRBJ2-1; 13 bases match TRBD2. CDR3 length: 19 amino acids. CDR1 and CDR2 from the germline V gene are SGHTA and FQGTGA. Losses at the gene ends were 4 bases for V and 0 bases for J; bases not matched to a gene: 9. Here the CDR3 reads CASSSGLAGTHGSYNEQFF. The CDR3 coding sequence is TGTGCCAGCAGCTCGGGACTAGCGGGAACACACGGCTCCTACAATGAGCAGTTCTTC. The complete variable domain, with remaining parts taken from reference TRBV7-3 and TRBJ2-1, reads GAGVSQTPSNKVTEKGKYVELRCDPISGHTALYWYRQSLGQGPEFLIYFQGTGAADDSGLPNDRFFAVRPEGSVSTLKIQRTERGDSAVYLCASSSGLAGTHGSYNEQFFGPGTRLTVL.

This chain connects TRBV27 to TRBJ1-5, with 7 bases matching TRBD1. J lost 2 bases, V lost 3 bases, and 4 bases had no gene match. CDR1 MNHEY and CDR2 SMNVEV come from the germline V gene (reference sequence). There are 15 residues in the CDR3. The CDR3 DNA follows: TGTGCCAGCAGTTTGACAGGGCCGGGCAATCAGCCCCAGCATTTT. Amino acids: CASSLTGPGNQPQHF.